The entry that follows covers one TCR beta chain sequence. This clonotype was observed at least ten times. Its target antigen remains unknown. Per-nucleotide qualities are absent, and no much larger clonotype sits a single base away. The sample originates from a study of spatial heterogeneity in lung cancer (dated by TCRdb to about 2019). About the study as a whole: Beta-chain transcripts were consistently detected in greater numbers than alpha-chain transcripts, which likely reflects a higher abundance of beta-chain transcripts. In the raw uncorrected reads, each unique combination of TCR and UMI appeared more than ten times on average. The study quantitatively compared TCR alpha and beta repertoires across multiple tumor regions, matched nontumor lung and blood in non-small cell lung cancer. The study linked features of the TCR repertoire to counts of nonsynonymous mutations, which were determined by whole-exome sequencing of tumor tissue. At surgery, around 200 tumor regions, around 68 matched nontumor lung samples and 45 to 60 PBMC samples were TCR-sequenced for both alpha and beta chains. The paper's findings and limits, for the study overall: Additional single-cell paired TCR alpha and beta sequencing was considered necessary to confirm, at a functional level, the hypothesis that regional TCRs recognize regional mutations. Ubiquitous expanded tumor TCRs were detected in blood more often at tumor resection than at routine follow-up.

Library preparation employed 5' RACE. The run used a NextSeq 500. To allow correction of PCR and sequencing errors, the TCR library protocol tagged every TCR cDNA molecule with a unique molecular identifier. The original pipeline was this. Decombinator tools were used for TCR identification, UMI-based error correction and CDR3 extraction. TCRs above a frequency of 2 per 1,000, corresponding to the top 1% of the tumor frequency distribution, were defined as expanded. Renyi diversity was calculated using the R vegan package after each repertoire was subsampled 100 times to 5,000 TCRs. CDR3 similarity networks were constructed using string-kernel similarity of amino acid triplets, with links drawn between CDR3s whose pairwise similarity was above 0.82. TCRdb itself trimmed the public reads at Q25 with fastp, ran MiXCR and retained productive beta chains. When rows share a CDR3 protein, they turn into one entry using the most common DNA and genes. The V and J calls here are based on TCRdb, not the publication. Counted in this sample were some 53,000 distinct CDR3 sequences; approximately 7% of them appeared once. Less than 3.5% of the sample belongs to the ten largest clones.

From a lookup of the germline V gene, CDR1 and CDR2 are SGHTA and FQGNSA. The trim is 1 base for V and 0 bases for J, with a gap of 10 bases between the germline ends. Measured from the cysteine to the phenylalanine, the CDR3 is 16 residues long. The read is trimmed to its CDR3 DNA, 48 bases read in frame from base 1. Read against the paper, the sample's time point label means: sample taken at primary tumor resection. For TCR sequencing, whole RNA was extracted from tumor and nontumor lung tissue, or from cryopreserved PBMC samples, and no cell sorting was done. The donors were approximately 70 patients from the lung TRACERx cohort who had early-stage, untreated non-small cell lung cancer. Patients were selected for TCR sequencing only if sufficient RNA was available from at least two tumor regions.

Recombination linked TRBV7-2 to TRBJ2-1; the D gene is possibly TRBD2, with 6 bases matching. The clonotype comes from a female donor with early-stage non-small cell lung cancer. Sequences were derived from PBMCs, sampled at surgery. The nucleotide sequence is TGTGCCAGCAGCTTAGACCGGGGGAGCTCCTACAATGAGCAGTTCTTC. Translated, it gives CASSLDRGSSYNEQFF. With all but the CDR3 taken from the reference TRBV7-2 and TRBJ2-1 genes, the full variable domain is: GAGVSQSPSNKVTEKGKDVELRCDPISGHTALYWYRQSLGQGLEFLIYFQGNSAPDKSGLPSDRFSAERTGGSVSTLTIQRTQQEDSAVYLCASSLDRGSSYNEQFFGPGTRLTVL.